This TCR beta chain was documented in a study of blood T cell repertoires in COVID-19. Germline V lookup: CDR1 MDHEN, CDR2 SYDVKM. The CDR3 is made up of 15 amino acids. J gave up 5 bases and V 5 bases, and 7 bases lay outside the gene matches. Data came from immunoSEQ multiplex PCR; TCRdb stores just in-frame clones and leaves some out. The profile covers 180,000 or so clones, with roughly 79% appearing a single time and approximately 11% taken by the ten largest. The sequencing input was peripheral blood. The chain links TRBV28 to TRBJ1-1; TRBD1 matches 11 bases. The TCR comes from a woman aged 40 to 50 with COVID-19, enrolled during active disease. The CDR3 is CASSRRTGGETEAFF. The CDR3 DNA is TGTGCCAGCAGTAGACGGACAGGGGGCGAAACTGAAGCTTTCTTT.